A selection of T cell receptor beta chains follows, all from one sample in a study of CD8 T cells in Susac syndrome. TCRdb ran MiXCR on the immunoSEQ multiplex PCR reads and lists one entry per CDR3 protein. This repertoire shows 120,000 or so distinct CDR3 sequences, less than 95% found once; its top ten account for about 0.089%. The material sequenced was CD4+ T cells from PBMCs. The origin of the receptors is a human donor in good health. The CDR3 runs from the conserved cysteine through the conserved F or W. D genes are given only for firm matches. Clone size is shown for a subset of rows, as once, few, many or a class of expanded clone.

V gene	clone size	D gene	J gene	CDR3 protein	CDR3 DNA
TRBV29-1	.	TRBD2	TRBJ2-5	CSVRNRGGETQYF	TGCAGCGTCAGGAATCGGGGGGGTGAGACCCAGTACTTC
TRBV7-2	few	TRBD1	TRBJ1-2	CASSLGQNYGYTF	TGTGCCAGCAGCTTGGGACAGAACTATGGCTACACCTTC
TRBV7-9	.	.	TRBJ2-7	CASSLETAAVEQYF	TGTGCCAGCAGCTTAGAAACAGCCGCCGTCGAGCAGTACTTC
TRBV27	.	TRBD2	TRBJ2-3	CASSREWFTSGRAVLYF	TGTGCCAGCAGCCGAGAGTGGTTCACTAGCGGGAGGGCCGTCCTGTATTTT
TRBV18	.	.	TRBJ2-5	CASSRGNQETQYF	TGTGCCAGCTCACGGGGGAACCAAGAGACCCAGTACTTC
TRBV27	.	.	TRBJ2-4	CASRSGAHKVNIQYF	TGTGCCAGCAGGTCCGGGGCTCACAAGGTGAACATTCAGTACTTC
TRBV7-9	once	TRBD2	TRBJ2-5	CASSRTEAGGETQYF	TGTGCCAGCAGCCGGACGGAGGCGGGGGGGGAGACCCAGTACTTC
TRBV5-1	once	TRBD2	TRBJ2-7	CASSLTGEGPYEQYF	TGCGCCAGCAGCTTGACGGGGGAGGGTCCCTACGAGCAGTACTTC
TRBV6-5	.	.	TRBJ1-3	CASSYSLGNTIYF	TGTGCCAGCAGTTACTCGTTAGGAAACACCATATATTTT
TRBV11-2	.	TRBD2	TRBJ2-5	CASSLPLAEREAQYF	TGTGCCAGCAGCTTACCACTAGCGGAAAGAGAGGCCCAGTACTTC
TRBV28	once	TRBD2	TRBJ2-3	CASSLETSDTQYF	TGTGCCAGCAGTTTAGAGACTAGCGATACGCAGTATTTT
TRBV28	.	TRBD1	TRBJ1-1	CASSSWTGTAFF	TGTGCCAGCAGTTCCTGGACAGGGACAGCTTTCTTT
TRBV27	.	TRBD1	TRBJ2-5	CASSTGGGSQETQYF	TGTGCCAGCAGTACAGGGGGCGGGTCCCAAGAGACCCAGTACTTC
TRBV27	.	TRBD1	TRBJ1-1	CASRDRGKVTEAFF	TGTGCCAGCAGAGACAGGGGTAAAGTCACTGAAGCTTTCTTT
TRBV4-2	.	TRBD2	TRBJ2-2	CASSQAGSGTGELFF	TGTGCCAGCAGCCAAGCTGGTAGCGGGACCGGGGAGCTGTTTTTT
TRBV6-2/TRBV6-3	.	TRBD2	TRBJ2-7	CASSSLAGRVQYF	TGTGCCAGCAGTTCCCTAGCGGGGCGAGTCCAGTACTTC
TRBV7-9	.	TRBD2	TRBJ2-5	CASSSLAGVETQYF	TGTGCCAGCAGCTCCTTAGCGGGTGTGGAGACCCAGTACTTC
TRBV6-2/TRBV6-3	few	.	TRBJ1-3	CASSYSRRAKITIYF	TGTGCCAGCAGTTACTCTCGTCGGGCGAAGATCACCATATATTTT
TRBV5-1	.	.	TRBJ2-7	CASSLLSGGGSYEQYF	TGCGCCAGCAGCTTGCTTAGCGGAGGGGGATCCTACGAGCAGTACTTC
TRBV24-1	.	.	TRBJ2-1	CATSDLRSNNEQFF	TGTGCCACCAGTGATTTGCGCAGCAACAATGAGCAGTTCTTC
TRBV19	few	.	TRBJ1-5	CASSTYRGSNQPQHF	TGTGCCAGTAGTACCTATAGGGGGAGCAATCAGCCCCAGCATTTT
TRBV2	once	.	TRBJ1-1	CASINPPGGDTEAFF	TGTGCCAGCATAAACCCTCCGGGCGGGGACACTGAAGCTTTCTTT
TRBV3-1	.	.	TRBJ2-7	CASSPAGFLEQYF	TGTGCCAGCAGCCCCGCGGGGTTTTTGGAGCAGTACTTC
TRBV2	.	.	TRBJ2-1	CASRGWVGVYNEQFF	TGTGCCAGCAGGGGGTGGGTTGGGGTTTACAATGAGCAGTTCTTC
TRBV5-1	.	TRBD1	TRBJ2-3	CASSLQGQRTDTQYF	TGCGCCAGCAGCTTGCAGGGACAGCGCACAGATACGCAGTATTTT
TRBV11-2	.	.	TRBJ2-7	CASSLVRESYEQYF	TGTGCCAGCAGCTTAGTGAGGGAGTCCTACGAGCAGTACTTC
TRBV20-1	.	.	TRBJ2-1	CSARVADLSYNEQFF	TGCAGTGCGCGAGTAGCCGATCTTTCCTACAATGAGCAGTTCTTC
TRBV13	.	.	TRBJ2-2	CASSLGSGTGELFF	TGTGCCAGCAGCTTAGGGTCCGGTACCGGGGAGCTGTTTTTT
TRBV7-9	.	.	TRBJ2-5	CASSFGVPGETQYF	TGTGCCAGCAGCTTTGGGGTCCCGGGAGAGACCCAGTACTTC
TRBV28	.	.	TRBJ2-6	CASSPQGTNVLTF	TGTGCCAGCAGTCCTCAGGGGACCAACGTCCTGACTTTC
TRBV27	.	.	TRBJ2-3	CATGSSSTDTQYF	TGTGCCACCGGGTCATCGAGCACAGATACGCAGTATTTT
TRBV19	.	.	TRBJ2-7	CASSIFAGLPQAEQYF	TGTGCCAGTAGTATCTTTGCGGGCCTACCTCAAGCCGAGCAGTACTTC
TRBV29-1	.	.	TRBJ2-7	CSVGDFGLEQYF	TGCAGCGTAGGGGATTTTGGCTTAGAGCAGTACTTC
TRBV7-3	.	TRBD2	TRBJ2-4	CASSLTGNSGNIQYF	TGTGCCAGCAGCTTAACGGGCAATAGCGGGAACATTCAGTACTTC
TRBV30	once	.	TRBJ1-1	CAWSVQGGWEIEAFF	TGTGCCTGGAGTGTACAGGGCGGCTGGGAAATTGAAGCTTTCTTT
TRBV2	.	.	TRBJ1-1	CASSAQTGEAFF	TGTGCCAGCAGCGCTCAAACAGGGGAAGCTTTCTTT
TRBV5-4	.	.	TRBJ2-2	CASSIGLDGELFF	TGTGCCAGCAGCATAGGGTTGGACGGGGAGCTGTTTTTT
TRBV7-2	.	.	TRBJ1-5	CASSLAGEGHQPQHF	TGTGCCAGCAGCTTAGCGGGAGAGGGGCACCAGCCCCAGCATTTT
TRBV9	.	.	TRBJ2-2	CASSVVGEDGELFF	TGTGCCAGCAGCGTAGTAGGGGAGGACGGGGAGCTGTTTTTT
TRBV2	.	.	TRBJ1-4	CASSELGGLGEKLFF	TGTGCCAGCAGTGAATTGGGGGGCTTGGGTGAAAAACTGTTTTTT
TRBV2	once	.	TRBJ2-1	CASSDDSYNEQFF	TGTGCCAGCAGCGACGACTCATACAATGAGCAGTTCTTC
TRBV5-4	.	TRBD1	TRBJ1-1	CASSWTGKMNTEAFF	TGTGCCAGCAGCTGGACAGGGAAAATGAACACTGAAGCTTTCTTT
TRBV6-5	.	TRBD1	TRBJ2-7	CASKWATGAAYEQYF	TGTGCCAGCAAATGGGCGACAGGGGCCGCCTACGAGCAGTACTTC
TRBV25-1	.	TRBD1	TRBJ2-1	CASSEQGANINEQFF	TGTGCCAGCAGTGAGCAGGGGGCTAACATCAATGAGCAGTTCTTC
TRBV2	.	.	TRBJ2-3	CASRADSTDTQYF	TGTGCCAGCAGGGCAGACAGCACAGATACGCAGTATTTT
TRBV6-2/TRBV6-3	once	.	TRBJ2-2	CASSYKGGTGELFF	TGTGCCAGCAGTTACAAAGGAGGCACCGGGGAGCTGTTTTTT
TRBV29-1	once	TRBD1	TRBJ2-2	CSVLPGTGRTGELFF	TGCAGCGTTCTCCCCGGGACAGGGAGGACCGGGGAGCTGTTTTTT
TRBV23-1	once	.	TRBJ1-5	CASSQSRLNQPQHF	TGCGCCAGCAGTCAATCGCGGCTGAATCAGCCCCAGCATTTT
TRBV5-1	.	.	TRBJ1-1	CASSVQTGNTEAFF	TGCGCCAGCAGCGTGCAAACAGGGAACACTGAAGCTTTCTTT
TRBV12-3/TRBV12-4	once	.	TRBJ2-7	CASSPLTQRQYF	TGTGCCAGCAGCCCCCTTACACAGAGGCAGTACTTC
TRBV29-1	.	.	TRBJ2-1	CSVEVLPYSSYNEQFF	TGCAGCGTTGAGGTTCTCCCCTACAGCTCCTACAATGAGCAGTTCTTC
TRBV6-2/TRBV6-3	.	.	TRBJ1-4	CASRRGDEKLFF	TGTGCCAGCCGTCGAGGAGATGAAAAACTGTTTTTT
TRBV19	.	.	TRBJ1-2	CASSGSRLGAYGYTF	TGTGCCAGTAGCGGATCCCGGCTAGGGGCCTATGGCTACACCTTC
TRBV12-3/TRBV12-4	once	.	TRBJ2-1	CASSSRTIYSYNEQFF	TGTGCCAGCAGCTCCCGGACTATTTACTCCTACAATGAGCAGTTCTTC
TRBV7-9	.	.	TRBJ2-4	CASSQSLGSSKNIQYF	TGTGCCAGCAGCCAAAGCCTAGGGTCCTCAAAAAACATTCAGTACTTC
TRBV30	.	.	TRBJ2-2	CAWQRRREGELFF	TGTGCCTGGCAGCGGAGGCGGGAAGGGGAGCTGTTTTTT
TRBV6-5	.	TRBD1	TRBJ2-4	CASSYNLQGALRNIQYF	TGTGCCAGCAGTTACAACCTACAGGGGGCGTTACGGAACATTCAGTACTTC